This TCR beta chain derives from a study of T cell changes during pregnancy in multiple sclerosis. TCRdb's copy holds only in-frame clones and misses some; the assay was immunoSEQ multiplex PCR. The repertoire holds some 40,000 clones, with 70% to 90% as singletons. CDR3 length: 12 residues. Germline V gene data show CDR1 as GTSNPN and CDR2 as SVGIG (reference sequence). V was shortened by 0 bases and J by 10 bases, with 7 bases between the two germline ends. V is TRBV30 and J is TRBJ1-6, with a tentative D call TRBD1 (5 bases). Sequenced here: CD4+ T cells from peripheral blood mononuclear cells, sampled before pregnancy. The source of this sequence is a female donor with multiple sclerosis, enrolled in a pregnancy study. CDR3 protein: CAWSVGGSPLHF. Written as DNA, the CDR3 is TGTGCCTGGAGTGTGGGGGGATCACCCCTCCACTTT.